The rows below give T cell receptor beta chains drawn from one sample of a study of T cell responses to AZD1222 COVID-19 vaccine. Here immunoSEQ multiplex PCR was the method, and the copy in TCRdb shows in-frame clones only, minus some. In the table there are about 48,000 clones, roughly 90% of which are singletons. This specimen was peripheral blood, taken 28 days after the second AZD1222 dose. The receptors were sampled from an adult who received the AZD1222 COVID-19 vaccine. Each CDR3 is given with its conserved first and last residue. Each record gives: D gene, V gene, clone size, CDR3 length, J gene, CDR3 DNA, CDR3 protein. D genes are given only for firm matches. Clone size is shown for a subset of rows, as once, few, many or a class of expanded clone.

TRBD1	TRBV15	-	17	TRBJ1-4	TGTGCCACCAGCAGGACGGGACAGGGGGTCCCCAATGAAAAACTGTTTTTT	CATSRTGQGVPNEKLFF
-	TRBV4-2	-	15	TRBJ1-2	TGTGCCAGCAGCCAAGATAGGGGGAACAGCTATGGCTACACCTTC	CASSQDRGNSYGYTF
-	TRBV7-2	-	15	TRBJ2-2	TGTGCCAGCAGCTTACGGGCGCGCGACACCGGGGAGCTGTTTTTT	CASSLRARDTGELFF
-	TRBV5-1	-	15	TRBJ1-4	TGCGCCAGCAAACGAGGGAGTGCAACTAATGAAAAACTGTTTTTT	CASKRGSATNEKLFF
-	TRBV6-2/TRBV6-3	-	14	TRBJ2-7	TGTGCCAGCTGCCGCTCTAGTGAATCGAGCGAGCAGTACTTC	CASCRSSESSEQYF
-	TRBV5-8	-	15	TRBJ2-3	TGTGCCAGCAGAGAGCTGGGGGGTCCCAGGGATACGCAGTATTTT	CASRELGGPRDTQYF
TRBD2	TRBV11-2	-	14	TRBJ2-7	TGTGCCAGCAGCCCGGGACTAGCGGGAGTCGAGCAGTACTTC	CASSPGLAGVEQYF
TRBD1	TRBV6-6	-	15	TRBJ2-7	TGTGCCAGCACCCGCCCCAGGGGGTTGTCCTACGAGCAGTACTTC	CASTRPRGLSYEQYF
-	TRBV7-2	-	14	TRBJ2-1	TGTGCCAGCAGCTCGGTGGGGGGTTACAATGAGCAGTTCTTC	CASSSVGGYNEQFF
-	TRBV5-1	-	12	TRBJ2-3	TGCGCCAGCAGCTTACTAGCAGATACGCAGTATTTT	CASSLLADTQYF
-	TRBV2	-	15	TRBJ1-4	TGTGCCAGCAGTGATTCGGGGGCTCGTTATGAAAAACTGTTTTTT	CASSDSGARYEKLFF
-	TRBV3-1/TRBV3-2	-	16	TRBJ1-1	TGTGCCAGCAGCCAAGATCAACGGGGGGCGCGGGCTGAAGCTTTCTTT	CASSQDQRGARAEAFF
-	TRBV7-2	-	9	TRBJ2-1	TGTGCCAGCAGACCTGAGCAGTTCTTC	CASRPEQFF
TRBD2	TRBV6-5	-	15	TRBJ2-1	TGTGCCAGCAGTTGGACTAGCGGGGGGTACAATGAGCAGTTCTTC	CASSWTSGGYNEQFF
TRBD1	TRBV7-2	-	14	TRBJ2-7	TGTGCCAGCAGCGCCGACAGGGGCTTCTACGAGCAGTACTTC	CASSADRGFYEQYF
-	TRBV5-6	-	14	TRBJ2-3	TGTGCCAGCAGGCTGCGGGTCTCCACAGATACGCAGTATTTT	CASRLRVSTDTQYF
TRBD1	TRBV27	few	15	TRBJ1-4	TGTGCCAGCAGTTTAGGGACAGCTTACAATGAAAAACTGTTTTTT	CASSLGTAYNEKLFF
-	TRBV5-1	-	13	TRBJ1-1	TGCGCCAGCAGCTTGCGTGGAAACACTGAAGCTTTCTTT	CASSLRGNTEAFF
-	TRBV28	-	14	TRBJ2-7	TGTGCCAGCAGTGTAAACCCCCTTCCCCACGAGCAGTACTTC	CASSVNPLPHEQYF
-	TRBV19	once	15	TRBJ1-2	TGTGCCAGTAGTATGATAGAGGGCAGCGACTATGGCTACACCTTC	CASSMIEGSDYGYTF
TRBD2	TRBV28	-	17	TRBJ2-5	TGTGCCAGCAGGAAACTCCCATTGGCTAGCGGCCAAGAGACCCAGTACTTC	CASRKLPLASGQETQYF
-	TRBV28	-	12	TRBJ1-5	TGTGCCAGCAGTTTTCTTGACCAGCCCCAGCATTTT	CASSFLDQPQHF
-	TRBV28	-	13	TRBJ2-7	TGTGCCAGCAGCGGGGGACCTTACTACGAGCAGTACTTC	CASSGGPYYEQYF
TRBD1	TRBV13	-	14	TRBJ1-2	TGTGCCAGCAGCCGGGACAGGGCGGGCTATGGCTACACCTTC	CASSRDRAGYGYTF
-	TRBV18	-	13	TRBJ1-2	TGTGCCAGCTCACCCCCGGTGTCGGAAGGCTACACCTTC	CASSPPVSEGYTF
-	TRBV11-2	-	17	TRBJ1-2	TGTGCCAGCAGCTCAACTCGCTGGAGAGGGGCTGTTAGGGGCTACACCTTC	CASSSTRWRGAVRGYTF
-	TRBV7-2	-	13	TRBJ1-1	TGTGCCAGCAGCGCCCGGGAGCATTCTGAAGCTTTCTTT	CASSAREHSEAFF
-	TRBV11-3	-	13	TRBJ2-3	TGTGCCAGCAGCTTAGAAGGGTTTGATACGCAGTATTTT	CASSLEGFDTQYF
-	TRBV7-9	-	12	TRBJ2-5	TGTGCCAGCGGCCCTAAGGGGGAGACCCAGTACTTC	CASGPKGETQYF
TRBD1	TRBV5-1	-	14	TRBJ2-2	TGCGCCAGCAGCAGCGGACAGGGGGCCGGGGAGCTGTTTTTT	CASSSGQGAGELFF
TRBD2	TRBV5-1	few	13	TRBJ2-3	TGCGCCAGCAGCCCGGGGGGGACAGATACGCAGTATTTT	CASSPGGTDTQYF
-	TRBV5-1	-	13	TRBJ2-1	TGCGCCAGCAGCGCACCGATAGAGAATGAGCAGTTCTTC	CASSAPIENEQFF
-	TRBV6-4	-	17	TRBJ1-6	TGTGCCAGCAGTGACTCAGGGACACCGCAGGCGGATTCACCCCTCCACTTT	CASSDSGTPQADSPLHF
-	TRBV9	-	16	TRBJ2-2	TGTGCCAGCAGCGTAAGGTCGGTGAGCCCGACCGGGGAGCTGTTTTTT	CASSVRSVSPTGELFF
-	TRBV4-2	-	14	TRBJ1-2	TGTGCCAGCAGCCAAGATACAGGGATCGGCGGCTACACCTTC	CASSQDTGIGGYTF
-	TRBV6-5	-	14	TRBJ2-2	TGTGCCACTCTCCCGGGCGTGAACACCGGGGAGCTGTTTTTT	CATLPGVNTGELFF
-	TRBV11-2	once	13	TRBJ2-7	TGTGCCAGCAGCTTAGCGCCCGCCTACGAGCAGTACTTC	CASSLAPAYEQYF
-	TRBV28	once	11	TRBJ1-1	TGTGCCAGCAGGGTGAACACTGAAGCTTTCTTT	CASRVNTEAFF
-	TRBV6-6	few	14	TRBJ1-2	TGTGCCGCAGACCCGGGGGGCAGAAGCTATGGCTACACCTTC	CAADPGGRSYGYTF
-	TRBV14	-	17	TRBJ1-2	TGTGCCAGCAGCCAAGACCTCCGGACAGCTCCTAACTATGGCTACACCTTC	CASSQDLRTAPNYGYTF
-	TRBV10-3	-	13	TRBJ1-5	TGTGCCATCAGTGAGGAGATGAATCAGCCCCAGCATTTT	CAISEEMNQPQHF
TRBD2	TRBV5-1	-	15	TRBJ2-5	TGCGCCAGCATTAGGACTAGCGGATCCCAAGAGACCCAGTACTTC	CASIRTSGSQETQYF
TRBD1	TRBV11-2	-	14	TRBJ1-2	TGTGCCAGCAGCCCTCGACAGGGGGCAAGGGGCTACACCTTC	CASSPRQGARGYTF